Each of the 14 T cell receptor beta chains below was sequenced from the same sample in a study of T-cell reconstitution after alpha-beta-depleted transplantation in children. Unique molecular identifiers featured in how the TCRbeta library was prepared. TCRdb processed the PCR reads anew with MiXCR; each CDR3 protein has one entry. The data hold about 76,000 distinct CDR3 sequences, with 11% to 15% observed a single time. Here the sequenced sample was PBMCs, mostly from graft donor cells, taken 180 days after TCRalphabeta/CD19-depleted stem cell transplant. The receptors here all came from a male patient aged 2-10 years who had a stem cell transplant for acute lymphoblastic leukemia, so the T cells may come from the graft donor.

This clonotype was counted between two and nine times. This chain links TRBV5-1 with TRBJ2-4; 7 bases agree with TRBD1. The CDR3 totals 12 residues. Per the germline V gene, CDR1 is SGHRS and CDR2 is YFSETQ. Trimming cost V 5 bases and J 7 bases; bases outside gene matches: 3. CDR3: CASSSDRNIQYF. The CDR3 nucleotides are TGCGCCAGCAGTTCGGACAGGAACATTCAGTACTTC.

This clonotype has just a few counts. Mismatch with germline at one junction end may stem from a read error. This rearrangement joins TRBV7-7 to TRBJ2-6; D may be TRBD2 (5 bases). There are 16 residues in the CDR3. From germline, CDR1 is SSHAT and CDR2 FNYEAQ (reference sequence). CDR3 protein: CASSLGPGSGANVLTF. The DNA of the CDR3 is TGTGCTAGCAGCTTAGGACCGGGGAGTGGGGCCAACGTCCTGACTTTC.

The rearrangement joins TRBV7-2 to TRBJ1-2; D is unresolved. The germline CDR1 and CDR2 sequences are SGHTA and FQGNSA. The CDR3 has 13 amino acids. V was pared by 2 bases and J by 6 bases, with 10 bases between. The CDR3 sequence: CASSLWGSNGYTF. Here the CDR3 DNA reads TGTGCCAGCAGCTTATGGGGTTCCAATGGCTACACCTTC.

The V gene is TRBV11-2, the J gene TRBJ2-7, with 10 positions matching TRBD2. This CDR3 is 19 amino acids long. Per germline, CDR1 SGHAT and CDR2 FQNNGV. V lost 0 bases and J lost 3; bases outside the gene matches: 14. CDR3 coding DNA: TGTGCCAGCAGCTTAGACCACGTCCTCGGGCTAGCGGGGGACTACGAGCAGTACTTC. Amino acid sequence: CASSLDHVLGLAGDYEQYF.

This chain links TRBV3-1 with TRBJ2-5; 12 bases are shared with TRBD2. V lost 0 bases to trimming and J lost 3 bases; unmatched junction nucleotides: 8. Germline values: CDR1 LGHDT, CDR2 YNNKEL (reference sequence). This CDR3 has 18 amino acids. The CDR3: CASSQDGTSGSREETQYF. The CDR3, as DNA: TGTGCCAGCAGCCAAGATGGGACTAGCGGGTCGAGGGAAGAGACCCAGTACTTC.

This clonotype was seen a few times. V and J are TRBV7-2 and TRBJ2-4, with TRBD2 as a possible D gene (5 bases). Germline V lookup: CDR1 SGHTA, CDR2 FQGNSA. V shed 4 bases and J shed 0 bases, with 13 bases lying between them. This CDR3 is 16 amino acids long. This CDR3 reads CASSSMAGPAKNIQYF. DNA for the CDR3: TGTGCCAGCAGCTCCATGGCGGGCCCAGCCAAAAACATTCAGTACTTC.

This clonotype was counted between two and nine times. The chain combines TRBV7-9 with TRBJ1-2; 7 bases are shared with TRBD1. Unmatched junction bases numbered 7, after V lost 2 bases and J lost 4 bases. The CDR3 contains 15 residues. The germline V gene encodes CDR1 SEHNR and CDR2 FQNEAQ (reference sequence). In DNA form, the CDR3 reads TGTGCCAGCAGCTTACAGGCGGGACAGCCCTATGGCTACACCTTC. This gives the protein CASSLQAGQPYGYTF.

This chain joins TRBV3-1 and TRBJ2-1; D gene unclear. Germline CDR1 is LGHDT and CDR2 is YNNKEL (reference sequence). The CDR3 is made up of 15 amino acids. Trimming cost V 3 bases and J 6 bases, with 15 bases left between them. In DNA, the CDR3 is TGTGCCAGCAGCCAGTTGCCTGGCGATTCCAATGAGCAGTTCTTC. It yields the protein CASSQLPGDSNEQFF.

The sample holds a few counts of this clonotype. The chain recombines TRBV12-3 or TRBV12-4 with TRBJ2-3, with 10 bases fitting TRBD1. V was clipped by 5 bases and J by 7 bases; unmatched bases: 6. The CDR3 spans 14 residues. The CDR3 region is CASSHRDRGYTQYF. CDR3 nucleotide sequence: TGTGCCAGCAGTCACCGGGACAGGGGATATACGCAGTATTTT.

DNA for the CDR3: TGCAGTGCCTTCCGGACAGGGAACACCGGGGAGCTGTTTTTT. Translating gives CSAFRTGNTGELFF. The chain links TRBV20-1 to TRBJ2-2; 7 bases match TRBD1. This CDR3 is built from 14 residues. Looked up from germline, CDR1 is DFQATT and CDR2 is SNEGSKA (reference sequence). The junction had 5 bases not matched to a gene; V was cut back by 6 bases and J by 1 base.

This clonotype was counted between two and nine times. This chain connects TRBV7-9 to TRBJ1-1; D possibly corresponds to TRBD1 (5 bases). CDR3 length equals 13 residues. Trimming pared 0 bases from V and 12 bases from J, leaving 14 bases between. Germline CDR1 reads SEHNR; CDR2 reads FQNEAQ (reference sequence). The CDR3, as DNA: TGTGCCAGCAGCTTAGCGGGAGGGGAAGAAACTTTCTTT. Its translation is CASSLAGGEETFF.

This clonotype has more than one count but fewer than ten. The gene calls are TRBV12-3 or TRBV12-4 and TRBJ1-4; D unresolved. There are 16 residues in the CDR3. With 6 bases removed from V and 0 bases from J, the gap between germline ends came to 14 bases. The CDR3 protein is CASREGFLATNEKLFF. The CDR3 nucleotides read TGTGCCAGCAGAGAGGGATTCCTTGCAACTAATGAAAAACTGTTTTTT.

This clonotype was counted a few times. The J gene is TRBJ1-5, the V gene TRBV6-2 or TRBV6-3; D may be TRBD1 (5 bases). The CDR3 has 15 residues. Germline-derived CDR1 and CDR2 are MNHEY and SVGEGT. Trimming left V 6 bases short and J 8 bases short, with 20 bases between. The CDR3 DNA is TGTGCCAGCAGATCGAGGGCAGGGTACCATGAGCCCCAGCATTTT. Translation gives CASRSRAGYHEPQHF.

The rearrangement links TRBV7-8 to TRBJ2-6; D gene uncertain. With 2 bases removed from V and 0 bases from J, the gap between germline ends came to 14 bases. The germline CDR1 and CDR2 sequences are SGHVS and FQNEAQ. The CDR3 runs to 18 residues. CDR3 nucleotide sequence: TGTGCCAGCAGCTTACTGCGGTCTCGGCGCTCTGGGGCCAACGTCCTGACTTTC. This sequence encodes CASSLLRSRRSGANVLTF. The whole variable domain, filled in from reference TRBV7-8 and TRBJ2-6, reads GAGVSQSPRYKVAKRGQDVALRCDPISGHVSLFWYQQALGQGPEFLTYFQNEAQLDKSGLPSDRFFAERPEGSVSTLKIQRTQQEDSAVYLCASSLLRSRRSGANVLTFGAGSRLTVL.